Presented here are 21 T cell receptor beta chains from one specimen sequenced in a study of blood T cell repertoires in COVID-19. The assay was immunoSEQ multiplex PCR, and TCRdb's table has in-frame clones only and misses some. The sample carries approximately 150,000 clones, 60% to 85% recorded once. Sequencing was done on a sample of peripheral blood. Receptor source: a woman aged 55 to 70 with COVID-19, enrolled during active disease.

The rearrangement links TRBV19 to TRBJ2-1; TRBD2 matches at 9 bases. The CDR3 sequence is 14 residues long. From germline, CDR1 is LNHDA and CDR2 SQIVND (reference sequence). The junction had 2 bases not matched to a gene; V was cut back by 4 bases and J by 4 bases. In DNA form, the CDR3 reads TGTGCCAGTAGTAGACTAGCGGAGTACAATGAGCAGTTCTTC. As protein: CASSRLAEYNEQFF.

The V gene is TRBV4-1, the J gene TRBJ2-1, with 8 bases aligning to TRBD2. Germline CDR1 is MGHRA and CDR2 is YSYEKL. CDR3 length equals 17 residues. After removal of 2 bases from V and 2 bases from J, the junction contained 8 bases not matched to a gene. The CDR3 nucleotides are TGCGCCAGCAGCCAATTACTGACTAGCGAGACCTACAATGAGCAGTTCTTC. It is translated as CASSQLLTSETYNEQFF.

This clone was recorded a few times. The V and J genes are TRBV19 and TRBJ2-2, with 9 bases aligning to TRBD2. V shed 3 bases, J shed 8 bases, and the junction held 13 bases outside the gene matches. Germline lookup yields CDR1 LNHDA and CDR2 SQIVND (reference sequence). The CDR3 consists of 17 residues. The CDR3 is CASSISAGGPQGGELFF. CDR3 bases: TGTGCCAGTAGTATCTCAGCGGGAGGTCCTCAAGGGGGGGAGCTGTTTTTT.

This clone has only one observation. The J gene is TRBJ2-5, the V gene TRBV7-9; 7 bases line up with TRBD2. This CDR3 has 15 residues. Per the germline V gene, CDR1 is SEHNR and CDR2 is FQNEAQ (reference sequence). The V gene end was trimmed by 4 bases and the J gene end by 4 bases; junction bases not matched to a gene: 9. DNA of the CDR3: TGTGCCAGCAGCTCGAGAGCCAGGGAGGGAGAGACCCAGTACTTC. Amino acids: CASSSRAREGETQYF.

The chain joins TRBV15 to TRBJ2-5; TRBD1 is a possible D gene (6 bases). From germline, CDR1 is LNHNV and CDR2 YYDKDF (reference sequence). Trimming took off 4 bases at V and 1 base at J, with 16 bases between the two ends. The CDR3 is 16 amino acids. The CDR3 DNA reads as TGTGCCACCAGCACACTAAGGGCAGGGGCCCAAGAGACCCAGTACTTC. It translates to CATSTLRAGAQETQYF. Filled out from reference TRBV15 and TRBJ2-5, the complete variable domain reads DAMVIQNPRYQVTQFGKPVTLSCSQTLNHNVMYWYQQKSSQAPKLLFHYYDKDFNNEADTPDNFQSRRPNTSFCFLDIRSPGLGDTAMYLCATSTLRAGAQETQYFGPGTRLLVL.

The V gene is TRBV5-1, the J gene TRBJ1-2; D is uncertain. Trimming took 0 bases from V and 8 from J, leaving 11 bases between them. The germline gives CDR1 SGHRS, CDR2 YFSETQ. The CDR3 has 13 amino acids. The CDR3 nucleotides are TGCGCCAGCAGCTTGGTGGGCGAGTACGGCTACACCTTC. Translating gives CASSLVGEYGYTF.

V gene TRBV7-2 combines with J gene TRBJ1-2; possible D gene TRBD1, 6 bases. This CDR3 comprises 14 residues. Trimming cost V 3 bases and J 1 base, with 9 bases left between them. In germline, CDR1 is SGHTA, CDR2 FQGNSA. The CDR3 reads CASSLDSDNYGYTF. DNA for the CDR3: TGTGCCAGCAGCTTGGACAGTGATAACTATGGCTACACCTTC.

This clone was found a few times. V and J are TRBV5-1 and TRBJ1-6, with TRBD1 matching over 10 bases. The CDR3 runs 15 residues. V lost 4 bases, J lost 9 bases, and 7 bases stayed unmatched. Germline V gene data show CDR1 as SGHRS and CDR2 as YFSETQ. The CDR3 coding sequence is TGCGCCAGCAGCACCCGGGACAGGGGAAGTTCACCCCTCCACTTT. Residues: CASSTRDRGSSPLHF.

The chain combines TRBV5-1 with TRBJ2-7; D unclear. Germline V CDR1 and CDR2: SGHRS, YFSETQ. Between the trimmed V and J ends, which lost 2 bases and 0 bases, there was a span of 9 bases. The CDR3 length is 14 residues. CDR3 in amino acids: CASSFTTDSYEQYF. The CDR3 DNA reads TGCGCCAGCAGCTTTACTACCGACTCCTACGAGCAGTACTTC.

This rearrangement joins TRBV9 to TRBJ2-5; 9 nucleotides line up with TRBD2. This CDR3 has 17 residues. V dropped 3 bases and J dropped 4; count of bases not matched to a gene: 13. In germline, CDR1 is SGDLS, CDR2 YYNGEE. The CDR3 region is CASSANPRVAGVETQYF. For the CDR3, the DNA is TGTGCCAGCAGCGCAAACCCGAGGGTAGCGGGGGTAGAGACCCAGTACTTC.

The CDR3 protein is CASSLGLAVQETQYF. CDR3 DNA: TGCGCCAGCAGCCTCGGACTAGCGGTCCAAGAGACCCAGTACTTC. The J gene is TRBJ2-5, the V gene TRBV5-1; 10 nucleotides line up with TRBD2. The CDR3 contains 15 residues. After removal of 4 bases from V and 1 base from J, the junction contained 4 bases not matched to a gene. Germline values: CDR1 SGHRS, CDR2 YFSETQ.

V gene TRBV2 combines with J gene TRBJ2-5; 7 bases fit TRBD2. Germline-derived CDR1 and CDR2 are SNHLY and FYNNEI. The junction had 2 bases not matched to a gene; V was cut back by 2 bases and J by 2 bases. CDR3 length equals 14 residues. The CDR3 DNA reads as TGTGCCAGCAGTGAAACGCGGGGGCAAGAGACCCAGTACTTC. Translated, it gives CASSETRGQETQYF.

CDR3 sequence: CASSLDRGSTEAFF. The CDR3 DNA reads as TGCGCCAGCAGCTTGGATAGGGGGAGCACTGAAGCTTTCTTT. The chain carries TRBV5-1 and TRBJ1-1, with a possible D match to TRBD1 (6 bases). Germline values: CDR1 SGHRS, CDR2 YFSETQ. V gave up 0 bases and J gave up 4 bases, with 10 bases separating them. The CDR3 covers 14 residues.

This sequence joins TRBV25-1 and TRBJ2-3, with D tentatively TRBD1 (6 bases). V lost 5 bases and J lost 1, with 7 bases in between. The CDR3 is 13 residues long. Germline V lookup: CDR1 MGHDK, CDR2 SYGVNS. The chain's CDR3 is CASSHRGTDTQYF. Written as DNA, the CDR3 is TGTGCCAGCAGTCACAGGGGCACAGATACGCAGTATTTT.

This clone turned up a few times. V is TRBV7-6 and J is TRBJ2-1, with TRBD2 identical over 11 bases. Germline lookup yields CDR1 SGHVS and CDR2 FNYEAQ. The CDR3 loop spans 18 amino acids. The trim removed 5 bases at V and 0 bases at J, leaving 9 bases unmatched. The CDR3 spells CASSAGLAGLSSYNEQFF. The CDR3 DNA reads TGTGCCAGCAGCGCCGGACTAGCGGGTCTGAGCTCCTACAATGAGCAGTTCTTC. Combining the CDR3 with reference TRBV7-6 and TRBJ2-1 gives the whole variable domain GAGVSQSPRYKVTKRGQDVALRCDPISGHVSLYWYRQALGQGPEFLTYFNYEAQQDKSGLPNDRFSAERPEGSISTLTIQRTEQRDSAMYRCASSAGLAGLSSYNEQFFGPGTRLTVL.

The chain carries TRBV6-6 and TRBJ2-2; TRBD1 is a possible D gene (5 bases). The CDR3 totals 13 residues. Per germline, CDR1 MNHNY and CDR2 SVGAGI (reference sequence). The V and J ends lost 2 bases and 8 bases respectively, with 9 bases between them. CDR3 region: CASSYARQGELFF. CDR3 nucleotides: TGTGCCAGCAGTTACGCACGACAGGGGGAGCTGTTTTTT.

The chain couples TRBV29-1 to TRBJ2-7; the D is unclear. Germline CDR1 reads SQVTM; CDR2 reads ANQGSEA. The CDR3 consists of 11 residues. The V and J ends lost 3 bases and 6 bases respectively, with 9 bases between them. This CDR3 reads CSVDRGSEQYF. The CDR3 region has the DNA TGCAGCGTTGACCGAGGATCCGAGCAGTACTTC.

The chain couples TRBV6-1 to TRBJ1-5; the D is unclear. The CDR3 sequence is 15 residues long. The V gene lost 0 bases and the J gene lost 4 bases, with 10 bases spanning the gap. Germline CDR1 and CDR2: MNHNS and SASEGT. The CDR3, as DNA: TGTGCCAGCAGTGAAGCGGAGGGTGGTAATCAGCCCCAGCATTTT. This encodes CASSEAEGGNQPQHF.

The chain has TRBV5-1 and TRBJ2-3; TRBD2 matches at 11 bases. This CDR3 region has 16 residues. V was clipped by 4 bases and J by 1 base; unmatched bases: 5. Germline V gene sequence: CDR1 SGHRS, CDR2 YFSETQ. Written as DNA, the CDR3 is TGCGCCAGCAGCCCCTTAGCGGGAGGGGGCACAGATACGCAGTATTTT. Translation: CASSPLAGGGTDTQYF.

This chain connects TRBV28 to TRBJ1-5, with D uncertain. The germline V and J ends were trimmed by 2 bases and 9 bases, with 14 bases remaining between them. The germline CDR1 and CDR2 sequences are MDHEN and SYDVKM. The CDR3 covers 14 residues. The CDR3 DNA follows: TGTGCCAGCAGTTTAGCCTCGCAGGTGGTGCCCCAGCATTTT. Its protein product is CASSLASQVVPQHF.

J is TRBJ1-6 and V is TRBV4-2; tentative D call: TRBD1 (6 bases). V was pared by 0 bases and J by 7 bases, with 13 bases between. Germline V gene lookup returns CDR1 LGHNA and CDR2 YNFKEQ. CDR3 length: 16 amino acids. CDR3 sequence: CASSQDGRGPNSPLHF. CDR3 DNA: TGTGCCAGCAGCCAAGACGGCAGGGGTCCGAATTCACCCCTCCACTTT.